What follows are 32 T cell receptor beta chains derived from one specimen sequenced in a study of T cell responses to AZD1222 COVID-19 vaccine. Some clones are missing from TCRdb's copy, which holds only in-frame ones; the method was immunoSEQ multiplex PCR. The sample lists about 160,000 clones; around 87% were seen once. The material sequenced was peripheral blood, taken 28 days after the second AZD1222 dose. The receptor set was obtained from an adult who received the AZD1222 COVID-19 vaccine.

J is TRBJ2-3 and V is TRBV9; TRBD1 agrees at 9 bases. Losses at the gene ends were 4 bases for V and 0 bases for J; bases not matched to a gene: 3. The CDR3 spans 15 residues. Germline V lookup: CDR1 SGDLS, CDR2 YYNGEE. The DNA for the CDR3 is TGTGCCAGCAGCCTAGGACAGGGGAGCACAGATACGCAGTATTTT. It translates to CASSLGQGSTDTQYF.

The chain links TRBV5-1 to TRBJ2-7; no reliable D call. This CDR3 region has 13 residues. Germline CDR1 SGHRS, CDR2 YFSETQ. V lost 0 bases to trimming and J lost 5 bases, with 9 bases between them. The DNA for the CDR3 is TGCGCCAGCAGCTTGGTTCTGCGAGACGAGCAGTACTTC. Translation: CASSLVLRDEQYF.

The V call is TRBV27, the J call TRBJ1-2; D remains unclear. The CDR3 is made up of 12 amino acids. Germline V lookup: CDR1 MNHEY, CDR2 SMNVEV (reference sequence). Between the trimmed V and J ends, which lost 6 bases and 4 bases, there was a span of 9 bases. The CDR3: CASSQGGYGYTF. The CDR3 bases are TGTGCCAGCAGCCAAGGAGGCTATGGCTACACCTTC.

This CDR3 reads CASSERGESDEKLFF. DNA for the CDR3: TGTGCCAGCAGTGAAAGGGGGGAGTCGGATGAAAAACTGTTTTTT. This chain links TRBV2 with TRBJ1-4; possible D gene TRBD1, 6 bases. V gave up 2 bases and J gave up 6 bases, with 13 bases separating them. The CDR3 loop spans 15 amino acids. The V gene's germline CDR1 is SNHLY and CDR2 FYNNEI.

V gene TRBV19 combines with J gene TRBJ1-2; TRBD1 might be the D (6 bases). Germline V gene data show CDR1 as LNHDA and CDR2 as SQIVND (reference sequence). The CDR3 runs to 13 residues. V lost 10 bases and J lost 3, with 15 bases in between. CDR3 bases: TGTGCCACTAACAACAGGGAGTACTATGGCTACACCTTC. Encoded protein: CATNNREYYGYTF.

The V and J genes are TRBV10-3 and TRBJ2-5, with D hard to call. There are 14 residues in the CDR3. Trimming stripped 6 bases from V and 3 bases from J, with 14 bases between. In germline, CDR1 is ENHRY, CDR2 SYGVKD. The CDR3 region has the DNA TGTGCCATCAGGGCCACCGGGCCAGAAGAGACCCAGTACTTC. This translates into CAIRATGPEETQYF.

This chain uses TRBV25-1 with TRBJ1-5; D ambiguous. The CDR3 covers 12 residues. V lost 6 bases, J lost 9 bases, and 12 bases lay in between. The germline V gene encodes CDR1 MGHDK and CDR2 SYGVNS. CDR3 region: CASSLSNGPQHF. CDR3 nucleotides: TGTGCCAGCAGCCTCTCGAACGGGCCCCAGCATTTT.

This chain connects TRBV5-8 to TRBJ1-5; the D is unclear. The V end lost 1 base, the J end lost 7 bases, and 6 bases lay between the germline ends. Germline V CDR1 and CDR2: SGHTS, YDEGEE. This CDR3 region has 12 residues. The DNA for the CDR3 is TGTGCCAGCAGCTTGTTGAAGCAGCCCCAGCATTTT. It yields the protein CASSLLKQPQHF.

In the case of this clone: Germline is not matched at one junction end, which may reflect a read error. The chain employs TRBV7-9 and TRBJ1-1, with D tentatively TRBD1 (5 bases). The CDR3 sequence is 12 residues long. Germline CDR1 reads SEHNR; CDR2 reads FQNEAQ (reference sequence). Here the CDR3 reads CASSWEDTEAFF. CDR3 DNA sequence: TGTGCCAGCAGCTGGGAGGACACCGAAGCTTTCTTT.

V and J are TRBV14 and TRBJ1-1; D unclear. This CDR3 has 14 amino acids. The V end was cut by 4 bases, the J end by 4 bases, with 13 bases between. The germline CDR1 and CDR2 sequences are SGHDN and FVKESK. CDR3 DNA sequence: TGTGCCAGCAGCCGATCGAGCGTCGGCACTGAAGCTTTCTTT. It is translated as CASSRSSVGTEAFF.

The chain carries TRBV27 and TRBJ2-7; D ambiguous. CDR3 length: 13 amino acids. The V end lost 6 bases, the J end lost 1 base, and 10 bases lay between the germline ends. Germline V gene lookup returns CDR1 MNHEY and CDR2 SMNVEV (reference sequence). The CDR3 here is CASSFSASYEQYF. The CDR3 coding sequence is TGTGCCAGCAGCTTCAGTGCTTCCTACGAGCAGTACTTC.

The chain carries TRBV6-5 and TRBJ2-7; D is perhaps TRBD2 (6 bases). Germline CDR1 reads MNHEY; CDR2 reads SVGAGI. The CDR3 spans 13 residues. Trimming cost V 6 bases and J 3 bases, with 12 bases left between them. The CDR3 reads CASRGDFIYEQYF. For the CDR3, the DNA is TGTGCCAGCAGGGGGGACTTTATCTACGAGCAGTACTTC.

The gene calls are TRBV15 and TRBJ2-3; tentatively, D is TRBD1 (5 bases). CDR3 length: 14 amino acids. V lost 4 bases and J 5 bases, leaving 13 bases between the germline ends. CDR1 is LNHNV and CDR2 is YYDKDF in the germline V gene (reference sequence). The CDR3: CATSTRQTGDTQYF. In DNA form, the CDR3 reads TGTGCCACCAGCACCCGACAGACGGGAGATACGCAGTATTTT. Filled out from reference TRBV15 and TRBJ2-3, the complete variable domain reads DAMVIQNPRYQVTQFGKPVTLSCSQTLNHNVMYWYQQKSSQAPKLLFHYYDKDFNNEADTPDNFQSRRPNTSFCFLDIRSPGLGDTAMYLCATSTRQTGDTQYFGPGTRLTVL.

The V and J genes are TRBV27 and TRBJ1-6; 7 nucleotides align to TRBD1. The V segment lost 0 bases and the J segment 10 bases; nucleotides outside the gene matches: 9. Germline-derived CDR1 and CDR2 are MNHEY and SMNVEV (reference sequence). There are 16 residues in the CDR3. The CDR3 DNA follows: TGTGCCAGCAGTTTATCGGTAACAGGGGTTTTGTCACCCCTCCACTTT. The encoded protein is CASSLSVTGVLSPLHF.

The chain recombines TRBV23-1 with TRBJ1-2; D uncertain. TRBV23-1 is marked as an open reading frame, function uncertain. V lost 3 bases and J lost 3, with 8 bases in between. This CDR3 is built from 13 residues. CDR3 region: CASSQPSDYGYTF. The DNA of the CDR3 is TGCGCCAGCAGTCAGCCCAGTGACTATGGCTACACCTTC.

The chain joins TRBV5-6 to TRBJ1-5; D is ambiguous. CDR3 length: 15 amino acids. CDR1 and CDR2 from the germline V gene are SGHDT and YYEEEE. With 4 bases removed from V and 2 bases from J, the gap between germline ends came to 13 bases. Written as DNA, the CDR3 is TGTGCCAGCAGCCCCGCCGGAAGTGGCAATCAGCCCCAGCATTTT. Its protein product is CASSPAGSGNQPQHF.

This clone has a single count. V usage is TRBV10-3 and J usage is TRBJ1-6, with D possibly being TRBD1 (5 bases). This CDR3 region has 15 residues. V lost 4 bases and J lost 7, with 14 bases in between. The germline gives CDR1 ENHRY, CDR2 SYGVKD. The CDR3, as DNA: TGTGCCATCAGTGGAGGACCGGGACGCAATTCACCCCTCCACTTT. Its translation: CAISGGPGRNSPLHF.

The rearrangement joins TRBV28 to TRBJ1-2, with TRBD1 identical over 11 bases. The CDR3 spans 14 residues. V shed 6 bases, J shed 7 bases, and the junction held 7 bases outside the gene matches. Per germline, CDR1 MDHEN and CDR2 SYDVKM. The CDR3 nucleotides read TGTGCCAGCAGGGCTGGGACAGGGGGAGGTGGCTACACCTTC. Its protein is CASRAGTGGGGYTF.

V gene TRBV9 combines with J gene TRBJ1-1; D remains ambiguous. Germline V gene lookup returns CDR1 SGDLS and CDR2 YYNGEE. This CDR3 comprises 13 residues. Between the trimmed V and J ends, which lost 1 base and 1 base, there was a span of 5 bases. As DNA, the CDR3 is TGTGCCAGCAGCGTAATTCAGAACACTGAAGCTTTCTTT. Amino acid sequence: CASSVIQNTEAFF.

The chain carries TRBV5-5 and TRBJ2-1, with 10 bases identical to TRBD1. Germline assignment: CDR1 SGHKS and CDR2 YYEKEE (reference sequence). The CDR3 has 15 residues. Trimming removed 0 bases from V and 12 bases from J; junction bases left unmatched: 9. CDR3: CASSLAPDDRGLQFF. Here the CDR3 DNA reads TGTGCCAGCAGCTTGGCCCCCGACGACAGGGGGCTGCAGTTCTTC.

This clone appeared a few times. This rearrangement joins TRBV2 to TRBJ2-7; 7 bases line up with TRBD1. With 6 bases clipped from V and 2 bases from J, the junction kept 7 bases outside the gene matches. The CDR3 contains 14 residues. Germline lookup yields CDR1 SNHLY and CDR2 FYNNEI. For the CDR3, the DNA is TGTGCCAGCAGCCGGGACAGACGAACCTACGAGCAGTACTTC. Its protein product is CASSRDRRTYEQYF. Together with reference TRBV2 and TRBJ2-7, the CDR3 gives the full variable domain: EPEVTQTPSHQVTQMGQEVILRCVPISNHLYFYWYRQILGQKVEFLVSFYNNEISEKSEIFDDQFSVERPDGSNFTLKIRSTKLEDSAMYFCASSRDRRTYEQYFGPGTRLTVT.

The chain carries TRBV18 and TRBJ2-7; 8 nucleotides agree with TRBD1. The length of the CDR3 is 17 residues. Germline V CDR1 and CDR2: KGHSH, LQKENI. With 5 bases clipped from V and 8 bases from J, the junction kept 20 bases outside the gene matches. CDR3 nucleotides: TGTGCCAGCTCATCGCTGACCCCGGGACAGGCATCTACCCAGCAGTACTTC. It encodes CASSSLTPGQASTQQYF.

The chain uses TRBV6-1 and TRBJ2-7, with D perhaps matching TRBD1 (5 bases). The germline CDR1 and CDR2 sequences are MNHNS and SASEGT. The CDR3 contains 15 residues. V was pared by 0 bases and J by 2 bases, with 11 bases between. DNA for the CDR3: TGTGCCAGCAGTGAAGCGCTTCAGGGAACCTACGAGCAGTACTTC. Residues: CASSEALQGTYEQYF.

The CDR3 bases are TGTGCCAGCAGTGACGTCGAGTTTACCGCCTACGAGCAGTACTTC. It codes for CASSDVEFTAYEQYF. The rearrangement uses TRBV2 and TRBJ2-7; the D is unclear. CDR1 is SNHLY and CDR2 is FYNNEI in the germline V gene. Trimming stripped 3 bases from V and 2 bases from J, with 14 bases between. The CDR3 sequence is 15 residues long.

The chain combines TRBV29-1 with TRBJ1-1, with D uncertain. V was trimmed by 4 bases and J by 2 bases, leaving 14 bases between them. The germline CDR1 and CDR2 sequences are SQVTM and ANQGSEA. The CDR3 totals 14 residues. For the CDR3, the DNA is TGCAGCGTTGTTCCCCGAGAGATTAACACTGAAGCTTTCTTT. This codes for CSVVPREINTEAFF.

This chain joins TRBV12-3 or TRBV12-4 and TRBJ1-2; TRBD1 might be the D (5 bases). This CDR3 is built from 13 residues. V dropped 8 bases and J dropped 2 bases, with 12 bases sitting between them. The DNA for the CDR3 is TGTGCCAGCGCGATGGGACGAAACTATGGCTACACCTTC. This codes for CASAMGRNYGYTF.

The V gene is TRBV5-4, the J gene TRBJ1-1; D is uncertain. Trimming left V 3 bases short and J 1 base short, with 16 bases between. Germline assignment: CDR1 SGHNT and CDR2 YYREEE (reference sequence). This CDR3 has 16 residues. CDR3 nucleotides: TGTGCCAGCAGCTCGAGGCGCCGGACTGGGAACACTGAAGCTTTCTTT. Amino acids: CASSSRRRTGNTEAFF.

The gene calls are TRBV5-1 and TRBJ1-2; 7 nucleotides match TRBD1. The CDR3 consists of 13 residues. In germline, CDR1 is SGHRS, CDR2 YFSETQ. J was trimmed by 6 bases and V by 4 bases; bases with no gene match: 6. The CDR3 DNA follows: TGCGCCAGCAGCCAGAGGGGGACAGATGGCTACACCTTC. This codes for CASSQRGTDGYTF. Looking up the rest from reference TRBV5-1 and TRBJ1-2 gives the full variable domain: KAGVTQTPRYLIKTRGQQVTLSCSPISGHRSVSWYQQTPGQGLQFLFEYFSETQRNKGNFPGRFSGRQFSNSRSEMNVSTLELGDSALYLCASSQRGTDGYTFGSGTRLTVV.

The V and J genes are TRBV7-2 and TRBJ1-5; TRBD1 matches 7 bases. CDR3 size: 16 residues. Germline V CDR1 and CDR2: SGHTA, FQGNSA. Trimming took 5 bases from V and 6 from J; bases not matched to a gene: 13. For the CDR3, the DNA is TGTGCCAGCAGCGTGGGGACTCGGGACAGACGTCAGCCCCAGCATTTT. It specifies CASSVGTRDRRQPQHF. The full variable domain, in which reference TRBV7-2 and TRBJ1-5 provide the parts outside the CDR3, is GAGVSQSPSNKVTEKGKDVELRCDPISGHTALYWYRQSLGQGLEFLIYFQGNSAPDKSGLPSDRFSAERTGGSVSTLTIQRTQQEDSAVYLCASSVGTRDRRQPQHFGDGTRLSIL.

The CDR3 spells CASSPLQGGRNIQYF. CDR3 sequence (DNA): TGTGCCAGCAGCCCTTTACAGGGCGGTAGAAACATTCAGTACTTC. V gene TRBV7-2 combines with J gene TRBJ2-4; tentative D call: TRBD1 (6 bases). Germline V gene data show CDR1 as SGHTA and CDR2 as FQGNSA. The CDR3 is made up of 15 amino acids. The V end was cut by 5 bases, the J end by 6 bases, with 17 bases between.

The DNA for the CDR3 is TGCAGCGTTGCGTCGTCAGACCCCTACGAGCAGTACTTC. Residues: CSVASSDPYEQYF. The chain combines TRBV29-1 with TRBJ2-7; D unclear. There are 13 residues in the CDR3. Trimming pared 4 bases from V and 2 bases from J, leaving 12 bases between. Germline CDR1 reads SQVTM; CDR2 reads ANQGSEA.

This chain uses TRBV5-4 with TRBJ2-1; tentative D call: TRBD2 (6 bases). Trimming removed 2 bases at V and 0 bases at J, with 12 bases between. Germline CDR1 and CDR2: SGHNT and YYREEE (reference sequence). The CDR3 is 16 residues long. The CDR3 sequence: CASSFGGQSSYNEQFF. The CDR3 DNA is TGTGCCAGCAGCTTCGGAGGGCAAAGCTCCTACAATGAGCAGTTCTTC.